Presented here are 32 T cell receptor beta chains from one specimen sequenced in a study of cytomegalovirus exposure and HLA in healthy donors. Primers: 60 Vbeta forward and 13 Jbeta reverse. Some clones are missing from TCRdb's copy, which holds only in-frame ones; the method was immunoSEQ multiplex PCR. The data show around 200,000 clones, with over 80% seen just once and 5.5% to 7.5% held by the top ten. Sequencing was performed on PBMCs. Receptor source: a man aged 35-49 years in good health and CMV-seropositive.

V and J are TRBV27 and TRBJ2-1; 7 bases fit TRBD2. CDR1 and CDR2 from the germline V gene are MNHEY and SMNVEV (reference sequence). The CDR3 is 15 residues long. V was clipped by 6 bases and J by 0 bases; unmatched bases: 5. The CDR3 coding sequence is TGTGCCAGCAGATCTGCGGGAGTCTCCTACAATGAGCAGTTCTTC. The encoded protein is CASRSAGVSYNEQFF.

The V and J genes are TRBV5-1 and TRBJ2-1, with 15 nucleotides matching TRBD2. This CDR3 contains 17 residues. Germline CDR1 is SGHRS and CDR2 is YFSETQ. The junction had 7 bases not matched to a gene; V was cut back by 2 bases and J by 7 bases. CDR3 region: CASSLGLAGGRGNEQFF. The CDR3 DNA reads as TGCGCCAGCAGCTTAGGACTAGCGGGAGGGAGGGGAAATGAGCAGTTCTTC. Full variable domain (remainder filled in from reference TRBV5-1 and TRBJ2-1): KAGVTQTPRYLIKTRGQQVTLSCSPISGHRSVSWYQQTPGQGLQFLFEYFSETQRNKGNFPGRFSGRQFSNSRSEMNVSTLELGDSALYLCASSLGLAGGRGNEQFFGPGTRLTVL.

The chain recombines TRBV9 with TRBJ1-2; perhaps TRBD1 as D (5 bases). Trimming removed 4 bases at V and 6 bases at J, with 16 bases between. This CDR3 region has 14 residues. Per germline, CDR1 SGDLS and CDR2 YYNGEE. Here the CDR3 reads CASSPTGDWNGYTF. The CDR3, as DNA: TGTGCCAGCAGCCCTACGGGGGACTGGAATGGCTACACCTTC.

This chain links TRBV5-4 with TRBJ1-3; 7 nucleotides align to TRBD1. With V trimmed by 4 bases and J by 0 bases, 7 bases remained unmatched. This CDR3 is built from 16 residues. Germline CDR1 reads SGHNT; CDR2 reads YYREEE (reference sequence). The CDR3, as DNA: TGTGCCAGCAGCCCAGGACAGGTCCTCTCTGGAAACACCATATATTTT. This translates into CASSPGQVLSGNTIYF.

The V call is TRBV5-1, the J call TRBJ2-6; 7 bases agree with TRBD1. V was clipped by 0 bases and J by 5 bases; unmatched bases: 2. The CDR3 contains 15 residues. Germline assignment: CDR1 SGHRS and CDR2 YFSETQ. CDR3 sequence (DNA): TGCGCCAGCAGCTTGGTGGGACAGAGGGCCAACGTCCTGACTTTC. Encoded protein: CASSLVGQRANVLTF.

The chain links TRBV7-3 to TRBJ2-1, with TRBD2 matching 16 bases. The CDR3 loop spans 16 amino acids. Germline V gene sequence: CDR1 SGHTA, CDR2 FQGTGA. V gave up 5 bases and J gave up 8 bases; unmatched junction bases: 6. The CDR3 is CASSPGTSGRAHEQFF. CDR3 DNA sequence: TGTGCCAGCAGCCCCGGGACTAGCGGGAGGGCCCATGAGCAGTTCTTC.

CDR3 region: CASSLTLGGLDTQYF. The CDR3, as DNA: TGTGCCAGCAGCTTAACGTTGGGGGGGCTGGATACGCAGTATTTT. The chain carries TRBV7-3 and TRBJ2-3, with a possible D match to TRBD2 (7 bases). V was pared by 0 bases and J by 6 bases, with 13 bases between. Germline CDR1 SGHTA, CDR2 FQGTGA. The CDR3 is made up of 15 amino acids.

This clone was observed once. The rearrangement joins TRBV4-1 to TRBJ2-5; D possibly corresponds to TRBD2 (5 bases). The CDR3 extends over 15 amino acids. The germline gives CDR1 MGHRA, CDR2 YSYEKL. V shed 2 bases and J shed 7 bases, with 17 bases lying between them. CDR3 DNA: TGCGCCAGCAGCCAAACCGGACTTTCTCTGGGGACCCAGTACTTC. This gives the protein CASSQTGLSLGTQYF.

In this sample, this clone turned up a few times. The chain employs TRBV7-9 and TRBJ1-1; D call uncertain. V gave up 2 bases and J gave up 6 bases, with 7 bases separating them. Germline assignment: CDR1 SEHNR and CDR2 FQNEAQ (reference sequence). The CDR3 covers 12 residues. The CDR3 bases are TGTGCCAGCAGCTTACGGACTTCTGAAGCTTTCTTT. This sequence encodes CASSLRTSEAFF.

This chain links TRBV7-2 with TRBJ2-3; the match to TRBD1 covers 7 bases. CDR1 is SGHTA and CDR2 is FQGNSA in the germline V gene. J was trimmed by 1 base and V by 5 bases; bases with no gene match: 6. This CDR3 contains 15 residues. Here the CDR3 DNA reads TGTGCCAGCAGCCCAGGGGGACACCGCACAGATACGCAGTATTTT. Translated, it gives CASSPGGHRTDTQYF.

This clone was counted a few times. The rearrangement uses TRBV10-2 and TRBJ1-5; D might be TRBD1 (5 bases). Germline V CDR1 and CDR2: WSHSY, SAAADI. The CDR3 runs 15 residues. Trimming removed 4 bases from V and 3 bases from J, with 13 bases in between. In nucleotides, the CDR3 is TGCGCCAGCAGTGTTCGGGGACTAAACAATCAGCCCCAGCATTTT. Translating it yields CASSVRGLNNQPQHF.

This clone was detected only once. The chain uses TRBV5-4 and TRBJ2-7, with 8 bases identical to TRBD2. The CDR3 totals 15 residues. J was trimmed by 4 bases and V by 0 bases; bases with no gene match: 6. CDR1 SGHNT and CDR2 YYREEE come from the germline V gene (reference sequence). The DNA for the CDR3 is TGTGCCAGCAGCTTGGCCGGGACTAGGGGGTACGAGCAGTACGTC. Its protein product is CASSLAGTRGYEQYV.

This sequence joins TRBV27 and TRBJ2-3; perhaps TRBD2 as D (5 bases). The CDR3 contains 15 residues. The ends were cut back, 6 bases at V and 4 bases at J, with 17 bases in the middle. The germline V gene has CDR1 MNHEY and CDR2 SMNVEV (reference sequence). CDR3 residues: CASSPTRAGPDTQYF. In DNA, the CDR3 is TGTGCCAGCAGCCCAACTCGGGCGGGCCCAGATACGCAGTATTTT.

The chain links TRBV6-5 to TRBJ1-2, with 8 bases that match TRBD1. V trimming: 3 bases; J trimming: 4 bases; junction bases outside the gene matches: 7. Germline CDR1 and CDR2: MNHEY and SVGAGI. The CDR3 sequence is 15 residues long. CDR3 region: CASSYGAGGGYGYTF. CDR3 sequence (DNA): TGTGCCAGCAGTTATGGGGCAGGGGGCGGCTATGGCTACACCTTC.

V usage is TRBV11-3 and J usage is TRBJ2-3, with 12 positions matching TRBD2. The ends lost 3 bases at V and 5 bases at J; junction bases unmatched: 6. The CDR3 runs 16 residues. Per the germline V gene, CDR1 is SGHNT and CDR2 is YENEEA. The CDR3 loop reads CASSLELAGGQDTQYF. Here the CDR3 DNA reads TGTGCCAGCAGCTTGGAACTAGCGGGAGGACAAGATACGCAGTATTTT. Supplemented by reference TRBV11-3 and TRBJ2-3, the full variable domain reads EAGVVQSPRYKIIEKKQPVAFWCNPISGHNTLYWYLQNLGQGPELLIRYENEEAVDDSQLPKDRFSAERLKGVDSTLKIQPAELGDSAVYLCASSLELAGGQDTQYFGPGTRLTVL.

Written as DNA, the CDR3 is TGTGCCAGCAGTACCTCTAGCGGGGGGACCTACGAGCAGTACTTC. This codes for CASSTSSGGTYEQYF. The J gene is TRBJ2-7, the V gene TRBV6-1, with TRBD2 identical over 11 bases. From germline, CDR1 is MNHNS and CDR2 SASEGT. V shed 5 bases, J shed 2 bases, and the junction held 5 bases outside the gene matches. The CDR3 covers 15 residues.

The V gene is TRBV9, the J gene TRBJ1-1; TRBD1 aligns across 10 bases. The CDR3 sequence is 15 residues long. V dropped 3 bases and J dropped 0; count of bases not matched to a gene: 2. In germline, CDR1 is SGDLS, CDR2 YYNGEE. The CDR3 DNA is TGTGCCAGCAGCGCAGGACAGGGGGTGAACACTGAAGCTTTCTTT. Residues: CASSAGQGVNTEAFF.

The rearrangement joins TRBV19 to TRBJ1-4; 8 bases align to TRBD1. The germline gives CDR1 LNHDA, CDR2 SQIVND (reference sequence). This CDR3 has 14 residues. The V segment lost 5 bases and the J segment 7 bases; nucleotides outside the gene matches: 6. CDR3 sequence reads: CASSHRGSGEKLFF. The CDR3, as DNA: TGTGCCAGTAGTCACAGGGGGTCGGGTGAAAAACTGTTTTTT. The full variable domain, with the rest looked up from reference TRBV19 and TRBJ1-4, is DGGITQSPKYLFRKEGQNVTLSCEQNLNHDAMYWYRQDPGQGLRLIYYSQIVNDFQKGDIAEGYSVSREKKESFPLTVTSAQKNPTAFYLCASSHRGSGEKLFFGSGTQLSVL.

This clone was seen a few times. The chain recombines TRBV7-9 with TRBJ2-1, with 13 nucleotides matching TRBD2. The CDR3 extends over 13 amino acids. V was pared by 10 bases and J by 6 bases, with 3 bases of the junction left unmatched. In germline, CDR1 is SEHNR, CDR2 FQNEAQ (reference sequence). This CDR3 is CATRTSGSNEQFF. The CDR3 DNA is TGTGCCACCCGGACTAGCGGGAGCAATGAGCAGTTCTTC.

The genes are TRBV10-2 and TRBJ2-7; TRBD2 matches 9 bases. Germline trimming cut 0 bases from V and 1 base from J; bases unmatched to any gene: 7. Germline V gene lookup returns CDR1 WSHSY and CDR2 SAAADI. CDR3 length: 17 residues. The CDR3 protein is CASSESKQREASYEQYV. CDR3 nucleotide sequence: TGCGCCAGCAGTGAGTCGAAGCAGCGGGAGGCGTCCTACGAGCAGTACGTC.

As DNA, the CDR3 is TGTGCCAGCAGCGAGAACGGGGTGGGGTACAATGAGCAGTTCTTC. Translated: CASSENGVGYNEQFF. The rearrangement uses TRBV9 and TRBJ2-1; D is perhaps TRBD2 (5 bases). Trimming took off 3 bases at V and 4 bases at J, with 14 bases between the two ends. Per germline, CDR1 SGDLS and CDR2 YYNGEE. The CDR3 consists of 15 residues.

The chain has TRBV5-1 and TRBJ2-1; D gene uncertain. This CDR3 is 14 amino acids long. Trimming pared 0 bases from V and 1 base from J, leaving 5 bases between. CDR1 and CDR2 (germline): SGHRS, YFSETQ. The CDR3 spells CASSLVNSYNEQFF. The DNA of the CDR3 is TGCGCCAGCAGCTTGGTCAATTCCTACAATGAGCAGTTCTTC. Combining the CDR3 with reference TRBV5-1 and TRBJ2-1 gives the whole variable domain KAGVTQTPRYLIKTRGQQVTLSCSPISGHRSVSWYQQTPGQGLQFLFEYFSETQRNKGNFPGRFSGRQFSNSRSEMNVSTLELGDSALYLCASSLVNSYNEQFFGPGTRLTVL.

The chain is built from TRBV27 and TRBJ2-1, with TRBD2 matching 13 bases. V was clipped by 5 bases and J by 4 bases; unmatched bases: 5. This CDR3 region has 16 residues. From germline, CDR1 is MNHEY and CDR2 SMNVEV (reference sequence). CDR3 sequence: CASSTGLAGNYNEQFF. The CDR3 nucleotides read TGTGCCAGCAGTACGGGACTAGCGGGAAATTACAATGAGCAGTTCTTC.

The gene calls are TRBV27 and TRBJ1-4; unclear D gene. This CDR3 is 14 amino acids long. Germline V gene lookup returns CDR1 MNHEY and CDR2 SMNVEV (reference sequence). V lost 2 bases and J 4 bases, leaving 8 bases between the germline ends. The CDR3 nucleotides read TGTGCCAGCAGTTTAAATCCCTATAATGAAAAACTGTTTTTT. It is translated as CASSLNPYNEKLFF.

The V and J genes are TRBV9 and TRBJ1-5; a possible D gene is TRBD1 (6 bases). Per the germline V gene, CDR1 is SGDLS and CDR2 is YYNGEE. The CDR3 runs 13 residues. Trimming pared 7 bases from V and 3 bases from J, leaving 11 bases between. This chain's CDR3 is CASGRDNNQPQHF. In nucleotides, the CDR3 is TGTGCCAGCGGGAGGGACAACAATCAGCCCCAGCATTTT. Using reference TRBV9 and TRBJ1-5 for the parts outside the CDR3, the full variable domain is DSGVTQTPKHLITATGQRVTLRCSPRSGDLSVYWYQQSLDQGLQFLIQYYNGEERAKGNILERFSAQQFPDLHSELNLSSLELGDSALYFCASGRDNNQPQHFGDGTRLSIL.

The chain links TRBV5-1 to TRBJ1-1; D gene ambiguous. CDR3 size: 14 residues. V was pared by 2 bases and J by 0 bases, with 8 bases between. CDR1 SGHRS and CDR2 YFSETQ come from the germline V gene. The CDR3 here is CASSLGVLNTEAFF. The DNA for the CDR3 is TGCGCCAGCAGCTTAGGAGTACTGAACACTGAAGCTTTCTTT. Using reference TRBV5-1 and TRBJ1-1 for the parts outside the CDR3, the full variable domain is KAGVTQTPRYLIKTRGQQVTLSCSPISGHRSVSWYQQTPGQGLQFLFEYFSETQRNKGNFPGRFSGRQFSNSRSEMNVSTLELGDSALYLCASSLGVLNTEAFFGQGTRLTVV.

In DNA form, the CDR3 reads TGTGCCTGGAGTGGTGGACAGGGCCAACCCCAGCATTTT. As protein: CAWSGGQGQPQHF. This sequence joins TRBV30 and TRBJ1-5; 8 bases match TRBD1. There are 13 residues in the CDR3. V lost 1 base, J lost 10 bases, and 6 bases stayed unmatched. CDR1 and CDR2 from the germline V gene are GTSNPN and SVGIG (reference sequence).

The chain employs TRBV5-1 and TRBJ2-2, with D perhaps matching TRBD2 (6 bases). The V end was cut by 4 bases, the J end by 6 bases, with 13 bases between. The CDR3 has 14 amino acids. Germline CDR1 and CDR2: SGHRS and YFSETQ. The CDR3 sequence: CASSGGALPGELFF. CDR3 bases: TGCGCCAGCAGCGGCGGGGCTCTACCCGGGGAGCTGTTTTTT.

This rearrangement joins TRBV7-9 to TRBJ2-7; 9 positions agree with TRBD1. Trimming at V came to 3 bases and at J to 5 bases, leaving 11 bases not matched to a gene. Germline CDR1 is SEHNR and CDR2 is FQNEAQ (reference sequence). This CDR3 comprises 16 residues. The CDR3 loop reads CASSFYRGQGAHEQYV. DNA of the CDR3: TGTGCCAGCAGCTTCTACCGGGGACAGGGAGCCCACGAGCAGTACGTC.

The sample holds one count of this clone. CDR3 in amino acids: CASSQEGLAGGGEQFF. The CDR3 region has the DNA TGCGCCAGCAGCCAAGAAGGCCTAGCGGGAGGTGGAGAGCAGTTCTTC. The chain uses TRBV4-1 and TRBJ2-1; 11 bases are shared with TRBD2. The trim removed 0 bases at V and 10 bases at J, leaving 8 bases unmatched. The CDR3 spans 16 residues. From germline, CDR1 is MGHRA and CDR2 YSYEKL.

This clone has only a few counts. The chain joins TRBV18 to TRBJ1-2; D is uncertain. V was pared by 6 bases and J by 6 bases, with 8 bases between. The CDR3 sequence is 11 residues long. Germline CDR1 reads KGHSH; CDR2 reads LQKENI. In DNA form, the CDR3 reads TGTGCCAGCTCCCGGGAGCATGGCTACACCTTC. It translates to CASSREHGYTF.

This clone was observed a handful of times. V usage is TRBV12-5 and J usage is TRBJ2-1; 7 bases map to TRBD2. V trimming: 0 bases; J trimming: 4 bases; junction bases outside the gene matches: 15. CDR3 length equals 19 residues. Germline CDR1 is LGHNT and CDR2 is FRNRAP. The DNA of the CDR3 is TGTGCTAGTGGTTTGGTAAGGGTCCCCGGGAGGCCCCAGTACAATGAGCAGTTCTTC. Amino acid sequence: CASGLVRVPGRPQYNEQFF.